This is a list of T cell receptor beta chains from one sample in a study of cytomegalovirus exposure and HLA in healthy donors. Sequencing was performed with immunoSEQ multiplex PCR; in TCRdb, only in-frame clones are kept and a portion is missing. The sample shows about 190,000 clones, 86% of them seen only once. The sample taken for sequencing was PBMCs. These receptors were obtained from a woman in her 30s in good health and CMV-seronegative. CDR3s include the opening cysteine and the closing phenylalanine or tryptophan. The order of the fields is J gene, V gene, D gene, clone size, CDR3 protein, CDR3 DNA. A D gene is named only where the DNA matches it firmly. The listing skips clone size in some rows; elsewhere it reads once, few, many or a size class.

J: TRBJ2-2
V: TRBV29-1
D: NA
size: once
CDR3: CSVESGMAGSNTGELFF
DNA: TGCAGCGTTGAATCGGGGATGGCGGGGTCGAACACCGGGGAGCTGTTTTTT

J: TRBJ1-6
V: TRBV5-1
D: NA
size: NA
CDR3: CASSLTDKNSPLHF
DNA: TGCGCCAGCAGCTTGACAGATAAGAATTCACCCCTCCACTTT

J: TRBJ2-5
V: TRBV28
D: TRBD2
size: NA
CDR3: CASGPTSGSPLGEQETQYF
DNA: TGTGCCAGCGGACCCACTAGCGGGAGTCCCTTGGGGGAACAAGAGACCCAGTACTTC

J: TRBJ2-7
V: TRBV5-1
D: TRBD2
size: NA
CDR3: CASSFDGRVPQYF
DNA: TGCGCCAGCAGCTTTGACGGGAGGGTCCCCCAGTACTTC

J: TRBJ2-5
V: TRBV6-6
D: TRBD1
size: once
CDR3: CASSTGTGKETQYF
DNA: TGTGCCAGCAGTACCGGGACAGGCAAAGAGACCCAGTACTTC

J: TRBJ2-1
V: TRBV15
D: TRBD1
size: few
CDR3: CATSTQIGQGLKNEQFF
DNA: TGTGCCACCAGCACACAAATCGGACAGGGGCTTAAGAATGAGCAGTTCTTC

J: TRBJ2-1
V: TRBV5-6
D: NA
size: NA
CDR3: CASSPPGGLPYNEQFF
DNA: TGTGCCAGCAGCCCACCCGGAGGGTTGCCCTACAATGAGCAGTTCTTC

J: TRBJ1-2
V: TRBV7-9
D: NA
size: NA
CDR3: CASSLAMVTASNTF
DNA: TGTGCCAGCAGCTTAGCAATGGTAACAGCCTCTAACACCTTC

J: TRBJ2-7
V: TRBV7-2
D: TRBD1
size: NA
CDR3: CASSQRQGWSDEQYF
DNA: TGTGCCAGCAGCCAAAGACAGGGTTGGTCCGACGAGCAGTACTTC

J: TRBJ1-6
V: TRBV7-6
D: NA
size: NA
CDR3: CASSLTGLSPLHF
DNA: TGTGCCAGCAGCTTAACAGGGTTGTCACCCCTCCACTTT

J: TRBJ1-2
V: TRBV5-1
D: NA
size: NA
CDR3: CASSLAGDNYGYTF
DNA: TGCGCCAGCAGCTTGGCAGGGGATAACTATGGCTACACCTTC

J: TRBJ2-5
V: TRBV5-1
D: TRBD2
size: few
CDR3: CASSLEFGGGETQYF
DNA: TGCGCCAGCAGCTTGGAATTTGGCGGGGGGGAGACCCAGTACTTC

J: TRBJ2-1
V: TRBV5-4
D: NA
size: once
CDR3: CASSPRGVRGDSYNEQFF
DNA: TGTGCCAGCAGCCCCAGGGGGGTGCGGGGGGACTCCTACAATGAGCAGTTCTTC

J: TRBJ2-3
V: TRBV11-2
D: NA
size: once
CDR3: CASSLESRNQDTQYF
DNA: TGTGCCAGCAGCTTAGAAAGCAGGAATCAAGATACGCAGTATTTT

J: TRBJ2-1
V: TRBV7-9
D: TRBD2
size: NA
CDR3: CASSFNDKRGWYNEQFF
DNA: TGTGCCAGCAGCTTCAATGATAAGCGGGGGTGGTACAATGAGCAGTTCTTC

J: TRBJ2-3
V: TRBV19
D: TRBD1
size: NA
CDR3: CASSIGDRRSGNFRTDTQYF
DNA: TGTGCCAGTAGTATCGGGGACAGGAGATCGGGGAATTTTCGCACAGATACGCAGTATTTT

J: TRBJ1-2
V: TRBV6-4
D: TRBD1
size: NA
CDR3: CASSDSTGKHYGYTF
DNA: TGTGCCAGCAGTGACTCGACAGGGAAGCACTATGGCTACACCTTC

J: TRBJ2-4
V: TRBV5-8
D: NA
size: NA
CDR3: CATGQYSGLAKNIQYF
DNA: TGTGCCACAGGCCAATACTCAGGCTTAGCCAAAAACATTCAGTACTTC

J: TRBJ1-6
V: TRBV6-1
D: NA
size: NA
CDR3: CASSEKGNNSPLHF
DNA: TGTGCCAGCAGTGAAAAGGGGAACAATTCACCCCTCCACTTT

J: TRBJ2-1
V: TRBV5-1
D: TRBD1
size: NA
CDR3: CASNRQGRGNEQFF
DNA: TGCGCCAGCAACCGACAGGGGCGAGGGAATGAGCAGTTCTTC

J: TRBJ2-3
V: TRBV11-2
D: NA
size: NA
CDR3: CASSFRRTDTQYF
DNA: TGTGCCAGCAGCTTTCGTAGAACAGATACGCAGTATTTT

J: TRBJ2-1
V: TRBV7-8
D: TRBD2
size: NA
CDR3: CASSRITSGSANEQFF
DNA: TGTGCCAGCAGCCGCATAACTAGCGGGAGTGCGAATGAGCAGTTCTTC

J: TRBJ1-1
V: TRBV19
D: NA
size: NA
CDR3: CASSIGGGWNTEAFF
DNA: TGTGCCAGTAGTATAGGGGGGGGTTGGAACACTGAAGCTTTCTTT

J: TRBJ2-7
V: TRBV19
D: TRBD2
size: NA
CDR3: CASNKREGLGEQYF
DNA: TGTGCCAGTAACAAGCGGGAGGGCCTCGGCGAGCAGTACTTC

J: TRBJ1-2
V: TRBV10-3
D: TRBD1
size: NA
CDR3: CAIRPGQEILYGYTF
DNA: TGTGCCATCAGACCGGGACAGGAGATTTTGTATGGCTACACCTTC

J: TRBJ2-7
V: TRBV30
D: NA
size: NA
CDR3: CAWSVRLRYEQYF
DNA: TGTGCCTGGAGTGTAAGACTGAGGTACGAGCAGTACTTC

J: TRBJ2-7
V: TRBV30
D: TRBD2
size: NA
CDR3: CASGGGVGAYEQYF
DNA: TGTGCCTCGGGAGGGGGGGTTGGAGCCTACGAGCAGTACTTC

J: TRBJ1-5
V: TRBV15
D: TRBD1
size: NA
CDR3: CATSKFRQGVSPQHF
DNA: TGTGCCACCAGCAAATTTAGACAGGGAGTATCGCCCCAGCATTTT

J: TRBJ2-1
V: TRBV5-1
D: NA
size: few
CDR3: CASSSVAASSYNEQFF
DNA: TGCGCCAGCAGCTCGGTCGCAGCGAGCTCCTACAATGAGCAGTTCTTC

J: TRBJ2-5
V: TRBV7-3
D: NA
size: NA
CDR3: CASSLAHEETQYF
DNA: TGTGCCAGCAGCTTGGCCCACGAAGAGACCCAGTACTTC

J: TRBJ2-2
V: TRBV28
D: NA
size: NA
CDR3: CASSLGGTLTGELFF
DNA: TGTGCCAGCAGTTTAGGCGGGACTCTCACCGGGGAGCTGTTTTTT

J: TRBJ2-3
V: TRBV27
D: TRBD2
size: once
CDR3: CASSLLAGGTADTQYF
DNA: TGTGCCAGCAGTTTATTGGCGGGGGGGACTGCAGATACGCAGTATTTT

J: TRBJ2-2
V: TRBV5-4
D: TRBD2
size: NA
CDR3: CASSLWLAGGPGELFF
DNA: TGTGCCAGCAGCTTATGGCTAGCGGGGGGGCCCGGGGAGCTGTTTTTT

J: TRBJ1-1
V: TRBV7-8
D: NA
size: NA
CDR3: CASSLEPVRKAEAFF
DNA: TGTGCCAGCAGCTTAGAGCCCGTGAGGAAGGCTGAAGCTTTCTTT

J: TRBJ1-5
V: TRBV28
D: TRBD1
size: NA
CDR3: CASNDRGYQPQHF
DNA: TGTGCCAGCAATGACAGGGGGTATCAGCCCCAGCATTTT

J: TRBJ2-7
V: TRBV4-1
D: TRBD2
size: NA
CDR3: CASSQVGGRDLSGQYF
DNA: TGCGCCAGCAGCCAAGTCGGCGGGAGGGACCTATCCGGGCAGTACTTC

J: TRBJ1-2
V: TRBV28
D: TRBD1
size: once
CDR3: CASADRGGYTF
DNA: TGTGCCAGCGCGGACAGGGGAGGCTACACCTTC

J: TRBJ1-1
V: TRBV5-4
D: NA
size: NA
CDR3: CASSLVGVHTEAFF
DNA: TGTGCCAGCAGCTTGGTCGGGGTGCACACTGAAGCTTTCTTT

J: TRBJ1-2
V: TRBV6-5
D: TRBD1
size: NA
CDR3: CASSYGTVYPLGGYTF
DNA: TGTGCCAGCAGTTACGGGACAGTCTATCCCCTAGGAGGCTACACCTTC

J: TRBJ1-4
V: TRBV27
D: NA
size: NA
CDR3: CASSSLLGVHEKLFF
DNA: TGTGCCAGCAGTTCTCTTTTAGGAGTTCATGAAAAACTGTTTTTT

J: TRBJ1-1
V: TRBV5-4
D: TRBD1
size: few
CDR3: CASSLENRGDTEAFF
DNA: TGTGCCAGCAGCTTGGAGAACAGGGGTGACACTGAAGCTTTCTTT

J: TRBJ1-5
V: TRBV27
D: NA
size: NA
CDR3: CASSFWGDQPQHF
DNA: TGTGCCAGCAGCTTTTGGGGGGATCAGCCCCAGCATTTT

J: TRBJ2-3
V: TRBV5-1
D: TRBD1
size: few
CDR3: CASKGQGSADTQYF
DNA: TGCGCCAGCAAAGGACAGGGTTCCGCAGATACGCAGTATTTT

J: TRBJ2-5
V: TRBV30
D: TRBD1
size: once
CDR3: CAWSLYRGQETQYF
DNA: TGTGCCTGGAGTTTGTACAGGGGGCAAGAGACCCAGTACTTC

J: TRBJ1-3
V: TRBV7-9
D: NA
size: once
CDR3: CAHPSPGNTIYF
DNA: TGTGCCCACCCGAGCCCAGGAAACACCATATATTTT

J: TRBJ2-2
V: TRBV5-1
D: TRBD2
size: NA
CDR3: CASSLERGPNTGELFF
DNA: TGCGCCAGCAGCTTGGAGCGGGGGCCAAACACCGGGGAGCTGTTTTTT

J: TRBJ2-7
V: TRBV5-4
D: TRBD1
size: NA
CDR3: CASSPGTGDSYEQYF
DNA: TGTGCCAGCAGCCCTGGGACAGGTGATTCCTACGAGCAGTACTTC

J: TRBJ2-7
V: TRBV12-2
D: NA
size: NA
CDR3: CASRFPRGHLEQYF
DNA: TGTGCAAGTCGCTTTCCCAGGGGGCACCTCGAGCAGTACTTC

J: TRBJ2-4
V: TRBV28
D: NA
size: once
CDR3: CASNLTRGEAKNIQYF
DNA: TGTGCCAGCAATCTTACCAGGGGAGAAGCCAAAAACATTCAGTACTTC

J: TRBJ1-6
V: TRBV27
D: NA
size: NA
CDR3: CASSTGTPNSPLHF
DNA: TGTGCCAGCAGTACCGGGACTCCTAATTCACCCCTCCACTTT

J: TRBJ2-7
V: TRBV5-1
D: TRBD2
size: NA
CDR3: CASSSPGLAGEQYF
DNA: TGCGCCAGCAGCTCTCCGGGACTAGCAGGAGAGCAGTACTTC

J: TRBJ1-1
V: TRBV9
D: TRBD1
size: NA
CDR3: CASSFGQENTEAFF
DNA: TGTGCCAGCAGCTTCGGACAGGAAAACACTGAAGCTTTCTTT

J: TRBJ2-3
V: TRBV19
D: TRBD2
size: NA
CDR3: CASTLAGEADTQYF
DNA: TGTGCCAGTACCCTAGCGGGAGAGGCAGATACGCAGTATTTT